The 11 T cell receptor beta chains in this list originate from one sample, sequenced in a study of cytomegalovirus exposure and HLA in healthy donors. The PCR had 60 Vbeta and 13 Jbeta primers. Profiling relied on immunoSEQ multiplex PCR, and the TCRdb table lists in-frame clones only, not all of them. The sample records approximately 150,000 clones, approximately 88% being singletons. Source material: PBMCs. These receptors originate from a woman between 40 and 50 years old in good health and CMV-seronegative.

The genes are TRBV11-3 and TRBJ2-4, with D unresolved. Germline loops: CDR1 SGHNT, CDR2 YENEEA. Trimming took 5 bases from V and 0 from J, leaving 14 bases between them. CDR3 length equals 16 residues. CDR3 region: CASSPYTALAKNIQYF. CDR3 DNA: TGTGCCAGCAGCCCATATACAGCCTTAGCCAAAAACATTCAGTACTTC.

As DNA, the CDR3 is TGTGCCAGCAGCACCCAACTAGCCACCAATGAGCAGTTCTTC. Residues: CASSTQLATNEQFF. The rearrangement uses TRBV11-2 and TRBJ2-1, with D possibly being TRBD2 (6 bases). The CDR3 sequence is 14 residues long. The germline V gene has CDR1 SGHAT and CDR2 FQNNGV. V was shortened by 5 bases and J by 6 bases, with 14 bases between the two germline ends. The variable domain in full, completed from reference TRBV11-2 and TRBJ2-1, reads EAGVAQSPRYKIIEKRQSVAFWCNPISGHATLYWYQQILGQGPKLLIQFQNNGVVDDSQLPKDRFSAERLKGVDSTLKIQPAKLEDSAVYLCASSTQLATNEQFFGPGTRLTVL.

CDR3 sequence (DNA): TGTGCCACTGGGGGGGCTCTTTCTGGAAACACCATATATTTT. Translated, it gives CATGGALSGNTIYF. This chain uses TRBV6-5 with TRBJ1-3; TRBD1 might be the D (6 bases). The CDR3 has 14 residues. With 10 bases removed from V and 1 base from J, the gap between germline ends came to 14 bases. CDR1 is MNHEY and CDR2 is SVGAGI in the germline V gene.

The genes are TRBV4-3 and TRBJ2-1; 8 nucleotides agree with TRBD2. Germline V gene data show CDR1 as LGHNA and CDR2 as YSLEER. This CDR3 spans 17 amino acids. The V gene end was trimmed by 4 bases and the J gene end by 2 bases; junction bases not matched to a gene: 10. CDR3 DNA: TGCGCCAGCAGCCCAAGTACTAGCGGTCTAACCTACAATGAGCAGTTCTTC. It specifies CASSPSTSGLTYNEQFF.

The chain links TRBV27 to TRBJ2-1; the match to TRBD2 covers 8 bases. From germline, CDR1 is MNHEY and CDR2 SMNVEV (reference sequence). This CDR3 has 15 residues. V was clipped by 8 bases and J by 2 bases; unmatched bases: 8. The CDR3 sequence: CASRPAGAPYNEQFF. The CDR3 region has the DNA TGTGCCAGCCGTCCAGCGGGAGCCCCCTACAATGAGCAGTTCTTC.

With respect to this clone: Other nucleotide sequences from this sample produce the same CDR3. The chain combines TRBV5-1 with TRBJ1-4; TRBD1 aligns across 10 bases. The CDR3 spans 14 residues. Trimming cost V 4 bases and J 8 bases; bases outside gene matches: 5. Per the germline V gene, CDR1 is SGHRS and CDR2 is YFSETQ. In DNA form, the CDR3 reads TGCGCCAGCAGCCCCGGACAGGGGGGGGAAAAACTGTTTTTT. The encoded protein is CASSPGQGGEKLFF.

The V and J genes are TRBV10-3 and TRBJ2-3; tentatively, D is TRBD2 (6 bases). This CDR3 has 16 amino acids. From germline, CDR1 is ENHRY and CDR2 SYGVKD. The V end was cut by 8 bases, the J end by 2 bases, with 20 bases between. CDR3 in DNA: TGTGCCATCGGAGGGGAACCACAACCTTTCACAGATACGCAGTATTTT. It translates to CAIGGEPQPFTDTQYF.

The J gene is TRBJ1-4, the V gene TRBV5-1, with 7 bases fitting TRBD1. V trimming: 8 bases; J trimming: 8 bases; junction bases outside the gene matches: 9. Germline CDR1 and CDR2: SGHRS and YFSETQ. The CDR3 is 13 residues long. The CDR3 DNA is TGCGCCAGTGGGACAGTCGAAGGGGAAAAACTGTTTTTT. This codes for CASGTVEGEKLFF.

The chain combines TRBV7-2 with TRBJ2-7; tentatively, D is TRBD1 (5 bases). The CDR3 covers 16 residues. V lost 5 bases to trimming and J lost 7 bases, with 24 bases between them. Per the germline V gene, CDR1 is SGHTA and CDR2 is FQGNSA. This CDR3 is CASSPDGQGGLMEQYF. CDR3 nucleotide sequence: TGTGCCAGCAGCCCCGACGGGCAGGGCGGCTTGATGGAGCAGTACTTC.

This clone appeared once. CDR3 in DNA: TGTGCCAGTAGTCCGCTTAAGGGACTAGCGGGAGCCACTTCCTACAATGAGCAGTTCTTC. It specifies CASSPLKGLAGATSYNEQFF. This chain joins TRBV19 and TRBJ2-1; 14 bases agree with TRBD2. The CDR3 has 20 amino acids. Per the germline V gene, CDR1 is LNHDA and CDR2 is SQIVND (reference sequence). J gave up 1 base and V 5 bases, and 13 bases lay outside the gene matches.

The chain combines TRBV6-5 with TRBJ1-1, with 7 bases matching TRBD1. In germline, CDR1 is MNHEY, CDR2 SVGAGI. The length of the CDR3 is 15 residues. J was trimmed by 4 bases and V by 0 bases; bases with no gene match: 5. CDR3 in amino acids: CASSYSQGLATEAFF. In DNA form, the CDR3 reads TGTGCCAGCAGTTACTCACAGGGGTTAGCCACTGAAGCTTTCTTT.